This T cell receptor (beta chain) is drawn from a study of blood T cell repertoires in COVID-19. Whole-study context: Sample material is recorded as cDNA or gDNA derived from T cells, B-cell-depleted T cells, or PBMCs.

This clone has just a few counts. One end of the junction varies from germline; a read error may be responsible. As handled by the study authors: Reference gene primers were amplified, and this amplification served to estimate nucleated cell counts. Assay: immunoSEQ multiplex PCR; the TCRdb copy retains only in-frame clones and omits some. Clonal size and the V and J genes are those of that table, whereas D and trimming came from the DNA. The sample gives approximately 110,000 clones, about 80% of which show up once; 5.5% to 8.5% is in the top ten. The CDR3 spans 16 residues. Germline V lookup: CDR1 KGHSH, CDR2 LQKENI.

The V gene is TRBV18, the J gene TRBJ2-1; 10 bases are shared with TRBD1. Source material: peripheral blood. The sequence came from a woman aged 45-59 years with acute or convalescent COVID-19. The CDR3 reads CASSPFGTGVYNEQFF. The CDR3 DNA is TGTGCCAGTTCACCATTTGGGACAGGGGTCTACAATGAGCAGTTCTTC.